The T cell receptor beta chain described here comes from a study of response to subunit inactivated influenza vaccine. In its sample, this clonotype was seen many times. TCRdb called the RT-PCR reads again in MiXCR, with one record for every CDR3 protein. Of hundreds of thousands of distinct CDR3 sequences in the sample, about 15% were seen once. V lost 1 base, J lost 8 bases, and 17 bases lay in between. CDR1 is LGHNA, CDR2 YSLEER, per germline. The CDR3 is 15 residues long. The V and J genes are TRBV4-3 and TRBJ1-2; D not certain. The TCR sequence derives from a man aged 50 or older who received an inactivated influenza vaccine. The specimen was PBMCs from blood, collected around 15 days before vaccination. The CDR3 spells CASSQGTLRGRGYTF. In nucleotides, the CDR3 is TGCGCCAGCAGCCAAGGGACCCTCCGGGGAAGGGGCTACACCTTC.